The TCR beta chain under discussion was sequenced for a study of vaccination effects on CD4 cells after COVID-19. Note on this clone: The antigen is not known.

TCRdb's copy holds only in-frame clones and misses some; the assay was immunoSEQ multiplex PCR. The sample holds tens of thousands of clones, about 80% seen once. Before any sequencing was done, the ViraFEST assay used viral peptide pools to expand antigen-specific CD4+ T cells. Around day 10 of culture, CD4+ T cells were separated out. It was two doses of either the BNT162b2 or mRNA-1273 vaccine that participants received. For each well, 1.5 million to 2.5 million PBMC were cultured with about 10 IU/ml IL-2 and around 10 ug/ml peptides. Half of the medium was exchanged for IL-2 medium on both days 3 and 7. Trimming stripped 0 bases from V and 5 bases from J, with 16 bases between. The CDR3 is made up of 16 amino acids. CDR1 and CDR2 (germline): MNHEY, SVGAGI.

This TCR came from a human donor who received a COVID-19 vaccine. This material consisted of CD4+ T cells from PBMCs cultured with HCoV-OC43 spike peptides, taken after COVID-19 vaccination. As to subset: HCoV-OC43 spike overlapping peptide pool stimulation. The V call is TRBV6-5, the J call TRBJ1-2; weak D call: TRBD1 (5 bases). DNA of the CDR3: TGTGCCAGCAGTTACTCCGCTCTTCTGACAGTGTATGGCTACACCTTC. Translating gives CASSYSALLTVYGYTF.